Listed below are T cell receptor beta chains from one sample, sequenced in a study of T cells expressing NK-cell markers. TCRdb re-called the 5' RACE reads; every CDR3 protein appears as one record, without DNA. The sample's table shows around 380,000 distinct CDR3 sequences. The sample was blood T cells: a sorted CD56 or NKG2C T cell subset, CD4+ or CD8+ T cells, or bulk PBMC T cells (not recorded which). These TCRs come from a woman aged 45-65 years in good health. Each CDR3 is given with its conserved first and last residue.

len | j_gene | v_gene | CDR3aa
16 | TRBJ2-3 | TRBV9 | CASTPRSSPGGDTQYF
15 | TRBJ2-2 | TRBV9 | CASSAWTVAPGELFF
16 | TRBJ2-5 | TRBV5-1 | CASSLGLSGEKETQYF
12 | TRBJ2-5 | TRBV14 | CASSPGRKTQYF
11 | TRBJ1-2 | TRBV12-3/TRBV12-4 | CASSPGTGFAF
15 | TRBJ2-7 | TRBV5-1 | CASSLTGGSTYEQYF
15 | TRBJ2-3 | TRBV12-3/TRBV12-4 | CASRRTSGNTDTQYF
12 | TRBJ2-3 | TRBV11-1 | CASSLSADTQYF
15 | TRBJ2-1 | TRBV28 | CASSLDSPGDNRRFF
13 | TRBJ2-4 | TRBV9 | CASSGVGADIQYF
14 | TRBJ2-3 | TRBV7-9 | CASSLNPPPDTQYF
13 | TRBJ2-1 | TRBV5-1 | CASSRDMLNEQFF
12 | TRBJ2-3 | TRBV5-1 | CASTLGPDTQYF
14 | TRBJ2-3 | TRBV5-5 | CASSQGLGTDTQYF
17 | TRBJ2-3 | TRBV6-4 | CASSLTGGSEGGDTQYF
13 | TRBJ1-1 | TRBV6-5 | CASTERRNTEAFF
11 | TRBJ2-1 | TRBV20-1 | CSATSGGGSFF
18 | TRBJ2-4 | TRBV12-3/TRBV12-4 | CASSQLAGGGLAKNIQYF
14 | TRBJ2-7 | TRBV6-5 | CASSYAAFGYEQYF
17 | TRBJ2-2 | TRBV5-1 | CASSRTRQDPNTGELFF
16 | TRBJ2-3 | TRBV5-1 | CASSADTSGRGDTQYF